This T cell receptor beta chain was recorded in a study of CD8 T cells in ankylosing spondylitis. Via MiXCR, TCRdb re-called the 5' RACE reads, giving one row per CDR3 protein. The sample lists roughly 40,000 distinct CDR3 sequences; approximately 15% were seen once. V trimming: 1 base; J trimming: 0 bases; junction bases outside the gene matches: 2. The CDR3 is 16 residues long. This chain links TRBV12-3 or TRBV12-4 with TRBJ2-2; TRBD1 matches at 7 bases. This clonotype was obtained from a male donor with ankylosing spondylitis or in good health (not recorded which). Sequenced sample: blood. CDR3 loop: CASSLVGTANTGELFF. The CDR3 DNA reads as TGTGCCAGCAGTTTAGTAGGGACAGCGAACACCGGGGAGCTGTTTTTT.